This is a list of T cell receptor beta chains from one sample in a study of blood T cell repertoires in COVID-19. Clones were read by immunoSEQ multiplex PCR, and TCRdb kept only the in-frame ones, dropping some. The sample has tens of thousands of clones, less than 80% seen once. The specimen was peripheral blood. The receptors stem from a man aged 55 to 70 with active or convalescent COVID-19. Each CDR3 is given with its conserved first and last residue. The D gene is left open where the match is weak. Some rows have no size entry. The others give once, few or many, or a class for an expanded clone.

CDR3aa: CASSPEGSPNPQHF
CDR3nt: TGCGCCAGCAGCCCGGAGGGCAGTCCCAATCCCCAGCATTTT
v_gene: TRBV5-1
abundance: -
j_gene: TRBJ1-5
d_gene: -
len: 14

CDR3aa: CASRVTGGNTIYF
CDR3nt: TGTGCCAGCAGAGTGACAGGAGGAAACACCATATATTTT
v_gene: TRBV28
abundance: many
j_gene: TRBJ1-3
d_gene: -
len: 13

CDR3aa: CASSFYGGNQETQYF
CDR3nt: TGCGCCAGCAGCTTCTACGGGGGTAACCAAGAGACCCAGTACTTC
v_gene: TRBV5-1
abundance: -
j_gene: TRBJ2-5
d_gene: -
len: 15

CDR3aa: CASSYSRGSYNEQFF
CDR3nt: TGTGCCAGCAGTTACTCGCGGGGCTCCTACAATGAGCAGTTCTTC
v_gene: TRBV6-5
abundance: -
j_gene: TRBJ2-1
d_gene: -
len: 15

CDR3aa: CASSHGLTSGTEAFF
CDR3nt: TGTGCCAGCAGCCACGGACTGACCAGCGGTACTGAAGCTTTCTTT
v_gene: TRBV11-2
abundance: -
j_gene: TRBJ1-1
d_gene: -
len: 15

CDR3aa: CSAEGTVNTEAFF
CDR3nt: TGCAGCGCCGAGGGGACAGTGAACACTGAAGCTTTCTTT
v_gene: TRBV29-1
abundance: -
j_gene: TRBJ1-1
d_gene: TRBD1
len: 13

CDR3aa: CASSLEGGSPHF
CDR3nt: TGTGCCAGCAGCTTAGAGGGTGGGAGTCCCCATTTT
v_gene: TRBV7-9
abundance: -
j_gene: TRBJ1-5
d_gene: -
len: 12

CDR3aa: CASSHDTTASDYGYTF
CDR3nt: TGCGCCAGCAGCCACGATACGACGGCGAGCGACTATGGCTACACCTTC
v_gene: TRBV4-1
abundance: -
j_gene: TRBJ1-2
d_gene: -
len: 16

CDR3aa: CASSQQGYEAFF
CDR3nt: TGTGCCAGCAGCCAACAGGGATATGAAGCTTTCTTT
v_gene: TRBV3-1/TRBV3-2
abundance: -
j_gene: TRBJ1-1
d_gene: -
len: 12

CDR3aa: CSASTGTYYEQYF
CDR3nt: TGCAGTGCTAGTACAGGAACCTACTACGAGCAGTACTTC
v_gene: TRBV20-1
abundance: -
j_gene: TRBJ2-7
d_gene: -
len: 13

CDR3aa: CASSSGQTTDTQYF
CDR3nt: TGCGCCAGCAGCTCGGGACAGACCACAGATACGCAGTATTTT
v_gene: TRBV5-1
abundance: -
j_gene: TRBJ2-3
d_gene: TRBD1
len: 14

CDR3aa: CSASRRGGGQETQYF
CDR3nt: TGCAGTGCTAGTCGGCGGGGGGGCGGCCAAGAGACCCAGTACTTC
v_gene: TRBV20-1
abundance: -
j_gene: TRBJ2-5
d_gene: TRBD2
len: 15

CDR3aa: CASSWGHTGELFF
CDR3nt: TGTGCCAGCAGCTGGGGGCACACCGGGGAGCTGTTTTTT
v_gene: TRBV9
abundance: -
j_gene: TRBJ2-2
d_gene: -
len: 13

CDR3aa: CASSFLGDRERLYGYTF
CDR3nt: TGTGCCAGCAGTTTCCTGGGGGACAGGGAAAGGCTCTATGGCTACACCTTC
v_gene: TRBV27
abundance: -
j_gene: TRBJ1-2
d_gene: TRBD1
len: 17

CDR3aa: CASSRDPGLAGATTPTDTQYF
CDR3nt: TGTGCCAGCAGCCGAGACCCGGGACTAGCGGGGGCCACCACCCCCACAGATACGCAGTATTTT
v_gene: TRBV3-1/TRBV3-2
abundance: -
j_gene: TRBJ2-3
d_gene: TRBD2
len: 21

CDR3aa: CASSRDRVDEQYF
CDR3nt: TGTGCCAGCAGTCGGGACAGGGTGGACGAGCAGTACTTC
v_gene: TRBV6-2/TRBV6-3
abundance: -
j_gene: TRBJ2-7
d_gene: TRBD1
len: 13

CDR3aa: CATSDQGQGETGELFF
CDR3nt: TGTGCCACCAGTGACCAGGGACAGGGAGAAACCGGGGAGCTGTTTTTT
v_gene: TRBV24-1
abundance: once
j_gene: TRBJ2-2
d_gene: TRBD1
len: 16

CDR3aa: CATSSWLGGESNQPQHF
CDR3nt: TGTGCCACCAGCAGTTGGTTGGGAGGGGAAAGCAATCAGCCCCAGCATTTT
v_gene: TRBV15
abundance: -
j_gene: TRBJ1-5
d_gene: -
len: 17

CDR3aa: CASSPGQGDEQYF
CDR3nt: TGTGCCAGCAGTCCAGGACAGGGTGACGAGCAGTACTTC
v_gene: TRBV12-3/TRBV12-4
abundance: -
j_gene: TRBJ2-7
d_gene: TRBD1
len: 13

CDR3aa: CASSEGEASGGAKQFF
CDR3nt: TGTGCCAGCAGTGAAGGGGAGGCTAGCGGGGGGGCGAAGCAGTTCTTC
v_gene: TRBV2
abundance: -
j_gene: TRBJ2-1
d_gene: TRBD2
len: 16

CDR3aa: CASTGNYGYTF
CDR3nt: TGTGCCAGCACCGGGAACTATGGCTACACCTTC
v_gene: TRBV2
abundance: -
j_gene: TRBJ1-2
d_gene: -
len: 11

CDR3aa: CASSLSFTDYGYTF
CDR3nt: TGTGCCAGCAGCTTGAGCTTCACGGACTATGGCTACACCTTC
v_gene: TRBV5-8
abundance: -
j_gene: TRBJ1-2
d_gene: -
len: 14

CDR3aa: CASSQVFAGETQYF
CDR3nt: TGTGCCAGCAGCCAAGTTTTTGCGGGAGAGACCCAGTACTTC
v_gene: TRBV14
abundance: -
j_gene: TRBJ2-5
d_gene: -
len: 14

CDR3aa: CASSLDRFGSDTQYF
CDR3nt: TGTGCCAGCAGCCTAGACAGGTTCGGTTCAGATACGCAGTATTTT
v_gene: TRBV5-4
abundance: few
j_gene: TRBJ2-3
d_gene: -
len: 15

CDR3aa: CASSYRDTEAFF
CDR3nt: TGTGCCAGTTCATACAGGGACACTGAAGCTTTCTTT
v_gene: TRBV19
abundance: -
j_gene: TRBJ1-1
d_gene: -
len: 12

CDR3aa: CASSEDRNIQYF
CDR3nt: TGCGCCAGCAGTGAAGACAGAAACATTCAGTACTTC
v_gene: TRBV10-1
abundance: -
j_gene: TRBJ2-4
d_gene: -
len: 12